The sequence of this T cell receptor (beta chain) was determined in a study of T cells in Graves' hyperthyroidism and ophthalmopathy. Overall study findings and caveats: Ophthalmopathy and stable hyperthyroidism were separated by a 13 V-J model.

TCR beta CDR3 regions were amplified from RNA transcripts. A set of HTBI primers served as the primers for a first-round RT-PCR of the TCR CDR3. TCRdb used MiXCR to reprocess the multiplex PCR reads, holding one entry per CDR3 protein. Of 480,000 or so distinct CDR3 sequences in the sample, roughly an eighth were seen once. This clonotype was counted at least ten times. What it binds is unknown. The germline V gene encodes CDR1 MGHDK and CDR2 SYGVNS. The CDR3 length is 11 residues. V shed 2 bases and J shed 4 bases, with 3 bases lying between them. Diagnosis relied on clinical symptoms, serum thyroxine and TRAb, thyroid ultrasound and orbital computed tomography.

The sequence derives from a woman aged 18-29 years with Graves' hyperthyroidism. Source material: blood. This chain connects TRBV25-1 to TRBJ2-7; D is unclear. The CDR3 DNA reads as TGTGCCAGCAGTGAAAATTACGAGCAGTACTTC. Its protein product is CASSENYEQYF.